The rows below give T cell receptor beta chains drawn from one sample of a study of cytomegalovirus exposure and HLA in healthy donors. Sequencing used immunoSEQ multiplex PCR; TCRdb keeps in-frame clones, though not all of them. Found here are 150,000 to 200,000 clones, around 81% of them singletons; the top ten hold around 2%. Sequencing was carried out using PBMCs. All receptors come from a woman aged 18-29 years in good health and CMV-seropositive. The CDR3 runs from the conserved cysteine through the conserved F or W. The order of the fields is D gene, V gene, J gene, clone size, CDR3 DNA, CDR3 protein. A D gene is named only where the DNA matches it firmly. Only some rows state a clone size, as once, few, many or a class for expanded clones.

d_call: TRBD1; v_call: TRBV30; j_call: TRBJ1-2; clone_size: -; cdr3_nt: TGTGCCGGGACAGGGAACTATGGCTACACCTTC; cdr3_aa: CAGTGNYGYTF
d_call: -; v_call: TRBV29-1; j_call: TRBJ1-2; clone_size: -; cdr3_nt: TGCAGCGTTCTAAAAAGCTACACCTTC; cdr3_aa: CSVLKSYTF
d_call: -; v_call: TRBV14; j_call: TRBJ1-1; clone_size: -; cdr3_nt: TGTGCCAGCAGCCAAAGCGTGATGTCTGAAGCTTTCTTT; cdr3_aa: CASSQSVMSEAFF
d_call: TRBD1; v_call: TRBV11-2; j_call: TRBJ2-1; clone_size: -; cdr3_nt: TGTGCCAGCAGCAGCGACAGGGGGGGCTACAATGAGCAGTTCTTC; cdr3_aa: CASSSDRGGYNEQFF
d_call: -; v_call: TRBV5-1; j_call: TRBJ2-3; clone_size: -; cdr3_nt: TGCGCCAGCAGCCATAAGGGAGCTAGCACAGATACGCAGTATTTT; cdr3_aa: CASSHKGASTDTQYF
d_call: -; v_call: TRBV19; j_call: TRBJ1-5; clone_size: -; cdr3_nt: TGTGCCAGTAGTATCGGGGGGGCTTGGGAGCCCCAGCATTTT; cdr3_aa: CASSIGGAWEPQHF
d_call: -; v_call: TRBV10-1; j_call: TRBJ2-1; clone_size: -; cdr3_nt: TGCGCCAGCAGTGAGTTGCTAGCAAGGAATGAGCAGTTCTTC; cdr3_aa: CASSELLARNEQFF
d_call: -; v_call: TRBV19; j_call: TRBJ2-5; clone_size: -; cdr3_nt: TGTGCCAGTAGTCCGGGTTTCGGGGTTCAAGAGACCCAGTACTTC; cdr3_aa: CASSPGFGVQETQYF
d_call: -; v_call: TRBV11-2; j_call: TRBJ2-1; clone_size: -; cdr3_nt: TGTGCCAGCAGCCCCGTCTATGAGCAGTTCTTC; cdr3_aa: CASSPVYEQFF
d_call: TRBD2; v_call: TRBV14; j_call: TRBJ2-5; clone_size: -; cdr3_nt: TGTGCCAGCAGCACCAGGCAGGGAGGGGAGACCCAGTACTTC; cdr3_aa: CASSTRQGGETQYF
d_call: -; v_call: TRBV11-3; j_call: TRBJ2-1; clone_size: -; cdr3_nt: TGTGCCAGCAGCTTAATCGGGAGTGAGCAGTTCTTC; cdr3_aa: CASSLIGSEQFF
d_call: -; v_call: TRBV7-9; j_call: TRBJ1-2; clone_size: -; cdr3_nt: TGTGCCAGCAGCTTTTCTCCGGGGATGGGGGGCTACACCTTC; cdr3_aa: CASSFSPGMGGYTF
d_call: TRBD1; v_call: TRBV4-3; j_call: TRBJ2-2; clone_size: -; cdr3_nt: TGCGCCAGCAGCCAAGACGGGACAGGGGGAAACGGGGAGCTGTTTTTT; cdr3_aa: CASSQDGTGGNGELFF
d_call: TRBD2; v_call: TRBV5-1; j_call: TRBJ2-7; clone_size: -; cdr3_nt: TGCGCCAGCACCCCCCGGGGGGGCGGGGGCCAGTACGAGCAGTACTTC; cdr3_aa: CASTPRGGGGQYEQYF
d_call: -; v_call: TRBV11-1; j_call: TRBJ1-1; clone_size: -; cdr3_nt: TGTGCCAGCAGCTTATCTGGCATGAACACTGAAGCTTTCTTT; cdr3_aa: CASSLSGMNTEAFF
d_call: -; v_call: TRBV7-9; j_call: TRBJ2-5; clone_size: -; cdr3_nt: TGTGCCAGCAGCTTAACCAGGGTAGAGACCCAGTACTTC; cdr3_aa: CASSLTRVETQYF
d_call: TRBD2; v_call: TRBV5-1; j_call: TRBJ2-7; clone_size: -; cdr3_nt: TGCGCCAGCAGCTTGGGACGGGGGGGTTCTTCCGAGCAGTACTTC; cdr3_aa: CASSLGRGGSSEQYF
d_call: TRBD2; v_call: TRBV30; j_call: TRBJ2-3; clone_size: -; cdr3_nt: TGTGCCTGGAGTGTAGCGGGGGGGCCGGGTTTGACAGATACGCAGTATTTT; cdr3_aa: CAWSVAGGPGLTDTQYF
d_call: TRBD2; v_call: TRBV6-5; j_call: TRBJ2-3; clone_size: -; cdr3_nt: TGTGCCAGCAGTCTCGGGGGGTCTAGCACAGATACGCAGTATTTT; cdr3_aa: CASSLGGSSTDTQYF
d_call: TRBD1; v_call: TRBV9; j_call: TRBJ2-5; clone_size: once; cdr3_nt: TGTGCCAGCAACCCGGGACAGGGGCGAGAGACCCAGTACTTC; cdr3_aa: CASNPGQGRETQYF
d_call: TRBD2; v_call: TRBV11-1; j_call: TRBJ2-3; clone_size: -; cdr3_nt: TGTGCCAGCAGCTCCGGACTAGCGGGGGCGGTAGATACGCAGTATTTT; cdr3_aa: CASSSGLAGAVDTQYF
d_call: TRBD1; v_call: TRBV11-3; j_call: TRBJ2-5; clone_size: -; cdr3_nt: TGTGCCAGCAGCTCCAGGACAGGGAATCGGGGAGAGACCCAGTACTTC; cdr3_aa: CASSSRTGNRGETQYF
d_call: -; v_call: TRBV30; j_call: TRBJ1-5; clone_size: once; cdr3_nt: TGTGCCTGGGCCGAGATGGACAGTACTTTCGGACGCCAGCATTTT; cdr3_aa: CAWAEMDSTFGRQHF
d_call: TRBD2; v_call: TRBV7-6; j_call: TRBJ2-3; clone_size: -; cdr3_nt: TGTGCCAGCGGTAGCGGGGGTACAGATACGCAGTATTTT; cdr3_aa: CASGSGGTDTQYF
d_call: TRBD2; v_call: TRBV7-9; j_call: TRBJ2-1; clone_size: -; cdr3_nt: TGTGCCAGCAGCTACGGACTAGCGGGGGAGGTTTCCTACAATGAGCAGTTCTTC; cdr3_aa: CASSYGLAGEVSYNEQFF
d_call: -; v_call: TRBV7-2; j_call: TRBJ2-7; clone_size: -; cdr3_nt: TGTGCCAGCAGCGATAACCGAGCAGGGGTCTCCTACGAGCAGTACTTC; cdr3_aa: CASSDNRAGVSYEQYF
d_call: -; v_call: TRBV6-5; j_call: TRBJ2-7; clone_size: -; cdr3_nt: TGTGCCAGCAGCCTACAGGACAGTGTCGGGCAGTACTTC; cdr3_aa: CASSLQDSVGQYF
d_call: -; v_call: TRBV2; j_call: TRBJ2-3; clone_size: -; cdr3_nt: TGTGCCAGCAGTGAAAGGTTTGCGGGAAATACGCAGTATTTT; cdr3_aa: CASSERFAGNTQYF
d_call: TRBD1; v_call: TRBV5-1; j_call: TRBJ1-4; clone_size: -; cdr3_nt: TGCGCCAGCAGCTTGAGGATGTTGGGACAGGGGGTTCTGACTAATGAAAAACTGTTTTTT; cdr3_aa: CASSLRMLGQGVLTNEKLFF
d_call: -; v_call: TRBV5-6; j_call: TRBJ1-1; clone_size: -; cdr3_nt: TGTGCCAGCAGCTGGTCGGGCACTGAAGCTTTCTTT; cdr3_aa: CASSWSGTEAFF
d_call: -; v_call: TRBV6-1; j_call: TRBJ2-6; clone_size: -; cdr3_nt: TGTGCCAGCAGTGAACGATTACCAGACTCTGGGGCCAACGTCCTGACTTTC; cdr3_aa: CASSERLPDSGANVLTF
d_call: -; v_call: TRBV30; j_call: TRBJ1-1; clone_size: -; cdr3_nt: TGTGCCTGGGGCCCCCCAACCGACAGTGAAAAAGAAGCTTTCTTT; cdr3_aa: CAWGPPTDSEKEAFF
d_call: TRBD1; v_call: TRBV6-1; j_call: TRBJ2-7; clone_size: -; cdr3_nt: TGTGCCAGCAGTGAACACGCCGGGACAGGGGTCTACGAGCAGTACTTC; cdr3_aa: CASSEHAGTGVYEQYF
d_call: -; v_call: TRBV9; j_call: TRBJ1-1; clone_size: -; cdr3_nt: TGTGCCAGCAGCGTAGGTAAAGGGAACAGGGCGGCTTTCTTT; cdr3_aa: CASSVGKGNRAAFF
d_call: -; v_call: TRBV7-9; j_call: TRBJ1-2; clone_size: once; cdr3_nt: TGTGCCAGCAGCTCCGACAGGATGGTAAACTATGGCTACACCTTC; cdr3_aa: CASSSDRMVNYGYTF
d_call: TRBD1; v_call: TRBV28; j_call: TRBJ1-1; clone_size: -; cdr3_nt: TGTGCCAGCAGTTTTTGGCAGGGGGACACTGAAGCTTTCTTT; cdr3_aa: CASSFWQGDTEAFF
d_call: TRBD1; v_call: TRBV5-4; j_call: TRBJ1-6; clone_size: -; cdr3_nt: TGTGCCAGCAGCTTGGACAGGGGGCTTTCACCCCTCCACTTT; cdr3_aa: CASSLDRGLSPLHF
d_call: -; v_call: TRBV28; j_call: TRBJ1-4; clone_size: -; cdr3_nt: TGTGCCAGCAGTCCCACAGTTCTTAATGAAAAACTGTTTTTT; cdr3_aa: CASSPTVLNEKLFF
d_call: TRBD1; v_call: TRBV19; j_call: TRBJ2-1; clone_size: -; cdr3_nt: TGTGCCAGTACCAAAGGACAGGCGTACAATGAGCAGTTCTTC; cdr3_aa: CASTKGQAYNEQFF
d_call: -; v_call: TRBV13; j_call: TRBJ1-1; clone_size: -; cdr3_nt: TGTGCCAGCAGCCCAGTGGGGGGGAGGACTGAAGCTTTCTTT; cdr3_aa: CASSPVGGRTEAFF
d_call: TRBD1; v_call: TRBV7-9; j_call: TRBJ1-6; clone_size: -; cdr3_nt: TGTGCCAGCAGCAAACGCGGGGGGGGACAGGGGGTTAATTCACCCCTCCACTTT; cdr3_aa: CASSKRGGGQGVNSPLHF
d_call: TRBD1; v_call: TRBV4-2; j_call: TRBJ1-5; clone_size: -; cdr3_nt: TGTGCCAGCAGCCAGGGAGACAGGGGGGGTCAGCCCCAGCATTTT; cdr3_aa: CASSQGDRGGQPQHF
d_call: -; v_call: TRBV20-1; j_call: TRBJ1-1; clone_size: -; cdr3_nt: TGCAGTGCCGAGAGTGGTGTTGAAGCTTTCTTT; cdr3_aa: CSAESGVEAFF
d_call: TRBD1; v_call: TRBV6-1; j_call: TRBJ1-1; clone_size: -; cdr3_nt: TGTGCCAGCAAACAGACAGGGAGGACTGAAGCTTTCTTT; cdr3_aa: CASKQTGRTEAFF
d_call: -; v_call: TRBV30; j_call: TRBJ2-2; clone_size: -; cdr3_nt: TGTGCCTGGAGTACTGGAGGGGGGGACACCGGGGAGCTGTTTTTT; cdr3_aa: CAWSTGGGDTGELFF
d_call: -; v_call: TRBV5-1; j_call: TRBJ1-1; clone_size: -; cdr3_nt: TGCGCCAGCAGACTGACCAGGGGGAACACTGAAGCTTTCTTT; cdr3_aa: CASRLTRGNTEAFF
d_call: -; v_call: TRBV5-5; j_call: TRBJ2-2; clone_size: -; cdr3_nt: TGTGCCAGCAGCTTATACACGCGGGGGAACACCGGGGAGCTGTTTTTT; cdr3_aa: CASSLYTRGNTGELFF
d_call: TRBD1; v_call: TRBV7-6; j_call: TRBJ1-1; clone_size: -; cdr3_nt: TGTGCCAGCAGCCCAAACAGGGGGCAGAGCACTGAAGCTTTCTTT; cdr3_aa: CASSPNRGQSTEAFF
d_call: -; v_call: TRBV28; j_call: TRBJ2-7; clone_size: -; cdr3_nt: TGTGCCAGCTGTACAGCCCCCTACGAGCAGTACTTC; cdr3_aa: CASCTAPYEQYF
d_call: -; v_call: TRBV30; j_call: TRBJ1-4; clone_size: -; cdr3_nt: TGTGCCTGGTCGGCAGGTGAAAAACTGTTTTTT; cdr3_aa: CAWSAGEKLFF
d_call: TRBD1; v_call: TRBV28; j_call: TRBJ1-6; clone_size: -; cdr3_nt: TGTGCCAGCAGTTTGCTTCGACAGGGATCGAATTCACCCCTCCACTTT; cdr3_aa: CASSLLRQGSNSPLHF
d_call: -; v_call: TRBV6-1; j_call: TRBJ2-7; clone_size: once; cdr3_nt: TGTGCCAGCAGTGCCCTAGAGGGGGGACTATCCTCCTACGAGCAGTACTTC; cdr3_aa: CASSALEGGLSSYEQYF
d_call: TRBD2; v_call: TRBV7-6; j_call: TRBJ2-3; clone_size: -; cdr3_nt: TGTGCCAGCACCCCTGGTGGCGGGGGGACAGATACGCAGTATTTT; cdr3_aa: CASTPGGGGTDTQYF